The present T cell receptor (beta chain) was sequenced within a study of OX40 agonist ivuxolimab in advanced cancers. Background on the study: Patients receiving dose escalation had hepatocellular carcinoma, melanoma, renal cell or head and neck cancer. Findings of the study overall: On average, CD8+ T cells had more expanded clones than CD4+.

With respect to this clone: What it binds is not known.

CDR3 length: 15 amino acids. Per the germline V gene, CDR1 is ENHRY and CDR2 is SYGVKD. The V end was cut by 3 bases, the J end by 5 bases, with 13 bases between. Sequenced by immunoSEQ multiplex PCR; TCRdb stores in-frame clones only, minus some. This repertoire shows over 40,000 clones, about 85% found once; its top ten account for around 5%. The receptor was isolated from an adult with an advanced solid tumor such as melanoma, head and neck, liver or kidney cancer. Specimen: CD4+ or CD8+ T cells sorted from blood, collected in a trial of the OX40 agonist ivuxolimab. The chain is built from TRBV10-3 and TRBJ2-2; tentative D call: TRBD2 (5 bases). The chain's CDR3 is CAISDGTLATGELFF. For the CDR3, the DNA is TGTGCCATCAGTGACGGCACCTTAGCGACCGGGGAGCTGTTTTTT.